This paragraph covers one T cell receptor beta chain sequence. Its antigen is unidentified. V trimming: 6 bases; J trimming: 3 bases; junction bases outside the gene matches: 9. CDR1 SNHLY and CDR2 FYNNEI come from the germline V gene. CDR3 length: 15 amino acids. As defined, naive CD8 cells were CD45RO-negative and positively selected for CCR7, with terminally differentiated effector memory CD45RA+ cells excluded. The sample belongs to a study of shared clonotypes between healthy human individuals. About the research overall: Aged between 18 and 49, the donors were two women and a few men. Each donor's CD8 memory used one plate, CD8 naive two, each CD4 subset three.

General study results and limits: Clonotype sharing among the donors was expected to vary with sequencing depth. Researchers found naive subsets generally carried larger estimated richness than memory subsets.

Clones were read by immunoSEQ multiplex PCR, and TCRdb kept only the in-frame ones, dropping some. The sample lists hundreds of thousands of clones, about 92% occurring once. Sequencing input: naive CD8+ T cells sorted from blood. The chain uses TRBV2 and TRBJ2-7, with TRBD1 matching over 9 bases. The source is a man under 40 in good health. The CDR3 nucleotides read TGTGCCAGCAGCCACCCGGAGGACAGGGGCTACGAGCAGTACTTC. This translates into CASSHPEDRGYEQYF.